The next 10 T cell receptor beta chains were all read from a single sample in a study of cytomegalovirus exposure and HLA in healthy donors. The PCR used 60 Vbeta and 13 Jbeta primers. Clones were sequenced by immunoSEQ multiplex PCR, and TCRdb holds only the in-frame ones, with some missing. The sample shows fewer than 200,000 clones, over 75% of them seen only once. The sequenced sample was PBMCs. These receptors were obtained from a girl under two years old in good health and CMV-seronegative.

Here the CDR3 DNA reads TGTGCCAGCAGCTTAGGACAGCCCTTGTCCTACGAGCAGTACTTC. Amino acid sequence: CASSLGQPLSYEQYF. The rearrangement links TRBV7-9 to TRBJ2-5, with D possibly TRBD1 on 5 matching bases. Near its end, the DNA agrees better with TRBJ2-7, so the J call may be wrong. Germline V gene data show CDR1 as SEHNR and CDR2 as FQNEAQ (reference sequence). The CDR3 has 15 residues.

This chain uses TRBV6-6 with TRBJ2-1; D is ambiguous. The CDR3 has 16 amino acids. V dropped 3 bases and J dropped 3 bases, with 15 bases sitting between them. From germline, CDR1 is MNHNY and CDR2 SVGAGI (reference sequence). The DNA of the CDR3 is TGTGCCAGCAGTTATCTCTTCGACGGGTTCTACAATGAGCAGTTCTTC. This gives the protein CASSYLFDGFYNEQFF.

This rearrangement joins TRBV7-3 to TRBJ1-5; TRBD1 agrees at 8 bases. Germline CDR1 reads SGHTA; CDR2 reads FQGTGA. The CDR3 spans 17 residues. V shed 4 bases and J 3 bases; nucleotides not matched to a gene: 11. For the CDR3, the DNA is TGTGCCAGCAGCTCCCAAGACAGGGGAAGGGTCAATCAGCCCCAGCATTTT. It encodes CASSSQDRGRVNQPQHF.

The V call is TRBV18, the J call TRBJ1-1; D possibly corresponds to TRBD1 (5 bases). Germline loops: CDR1 KGHSH, CDR2 LQKENI. The length of the CDR3 is 13 residues. V was clipped by 6 bases and J by 6 bases, with 14 bases between them. DNA of the CDR3: TGTGCCAGCTCTCCAACAGCGGGGGCTGAAGCTTTCTTT. It yields the protein CASSPTAGAEAFF.

The rearrangement uses TRBV11-2 and TRBJ1-5; TRBD1 matches at 8 bases. The CDR3 spans 15 residues. The germline V gene has CDR1 SGHAT and CDR2 FQNNGV. Trimming cost V 5 bases and J 2 bases; bases outside gene matches: 5. CDR3 region: CASSQTTGGNQPQHF. The CDR3 nucleotides read TGTGCCAGCAGCCAAACGACAGGGGGCAATCAGCCCCAGCATTTT.

The CDR3 reads CASRPPGVEETQYF. In DNA form, the CDR3 reads TGTGCCAGCAGACCCCCCGGCGTGGAGGAGACCCAGTACTTC. The V and J genes are TRBV11-1 and TRBJ2-5, with D unclear. From germline, CDR1 is SGHAT and CDR2 FQDESV (reference sequence). This CDR3 contains 14 residues. The V end was cut by 6 bases, the J end by 5 bases, with 16 bases between.

This clone has a handful of counts. CDR3 DNA sequence: TGCAGCGCAGGAGACGGGGACTATGGCTACACCTTC. Amino acid sequence: CSAGDGDYGYTF. The rearrangement uses TRBV29-1 and TRBJ1-2; D ambiguous. The V gene's germline CDR1 is SQVTM and CDR2 ANQGSEA. V lost 7 bases and J lost 3, with 12 bases in between. This CDR3 contains 12 residues. The variable domain in full, with the rest retrieved from reference TRBV29-1 and TRBJ1-2, is SAVISQKPSRDICQRGTSLTIQCQVDSQVTMMFWYRQQPGQSLTLIATANQGSEATYESGFVIDKFPISRPNLTFSTLTVSNMSPEDSSIYLCSAGDGDYGYTFGSGTRLTVV.

The chain joins TRBV5-1 to TRBJ2-4; 7 positions match TRBD1. This CDR3 is 14 amino acids long. Per the germline V gene, CDR1 is SGHRS and CDR2 is YFSETQ. V dropped 4 bases and J dropped 9; count of bases not matched to a gene: 10. CDR3 in DNA: TGCGCCAGCAGCCCTCGGGACAGAGGAGGCATTCAGTACTTC. Encoded protein: CASSPRDRGGIQYF.

The chain recombines TRBV2 with TRBJ2-7, with TRBD1 matching over 9 bases. Germline V CDR1 and CDR2: SNHLY, FYNNEI. V shed 8 bases, J shed 5 bases, and the junction held 10 bases outside the gene matches. The CDR3 contains 14 residues. The CDR3 is CASGGQGISNEQYF. The DNA of the CDR3 is TGTGCCAGCGGGGGACAGGGAATCTCGAACGAGCAGTACTTC.

The chain is built from TRBV4-2 and TRBJ2-1; 16 bases agree with TRBD2. V lost 0 bases, J lost 7 bases, and 12 bases stayed unmatched. The germline V gene has CDR1 LGHNA and CDR2 YNFKEQ. This CDR3 has 20 residues. The CDR3 DNA sequence: TGTGCCAGCAGCCAAGATGTGCTACCGGGACTAGCGGGAGGGAAAAATGAGCAGTTCTTC. Its translation is CASSQDVLPGLAGGKNEQFF.